The clone carrying this T cell receptor (beta chain) was detected a few times. The antigen remains unidentified. Amplification of TCR alpha and beta CDR3 regions from RNA used iRepertoire nested multiplex PCR. TCRdb itself ran the multiplex PCR reads through MiXCR, one entry per CDR3 protein. The repertoire holds more than 300,000 distinct CDR3 sequences, with 41% as singletons. This record comes from a study of glioma-infiltrating T cells. For the study at large: Samples included WHO grade II oligodendrogliomas or astrocytomas and initial-diagnosis grade IV glioblastomas. Study observations and caveats: Non-neoplastic patients had below-expected tissue-blood divergence, while all gliomas exceeded expectation. Patients with low tissue-blood divergence carried a signature set of shared blood CDR3 motifs.

Per the germline V gene, CDR1 is SNHLY and CDR2 is FYNNEI. V was shortened by 8 bases and J by 0 bases, with 16 bases between the two germline ends. This CDR3 spans 15 amino acids. The material sequenced was glioma tissue, nonneoplastic brain tissue, or PBMCs (not recorded which). The source is a human donor with low-grade glioma or glioblastoma, undergoing nonglioma brain surgery, or in good health (not recorded which). The genes are TRBV2 and TRBJ1-1; the D gene is possibly TRBD1 (5 bases). CDR3 sequence: CASVLGDRLNTEAFF. In DNA form, the CDR3 reads TGTGCCAGCGTGCTCGGGGACCGGTTGAACACTGAAGCTTTCTTT.